This entry concerns a single T cell receptor beta chain. Its cognate antigen is unknown. These data come from a study of T cells in Graves' hyperthyroidism and ophthalmopathy. Whole-study findings and limits: Ophthalmopathy and stable hyperthyroidism were told apart by a 13 V-J model.

Researchers amplified the TCR beta CDR3 regions from RNA transcripts. The TCR CDR3 was amplified in a first-round RT-PCR using the HTBI primer set. One entry per CDR3 protein results from TCRdb running MiXCR on the multiplex PCR reads. Of around 300,000 distinct CDR3 sequences in the sample, approximately 20% are singletons; the top ten hold around 65%. This TCR was recovered from a man aged 25-45 years with Graves' ophthalmopathy. The sequenced sample consisted of blood.

The CDR3 reads CATVGRSGTEAFF. In DNA, the CDR3 is TGTGCCACCGTGGGGCGTTCGGGAACTGAAGCTTTCTTT. The chain has TRBV24-1 and TRBJ1-1; TRBD1 might be the D (5 bases). Germline CDR1 reads KGHDR; CDR2 reads SFDVKD. Trimming cost V 9 bases and J 5 bases, with 15 bases left between them. The CDR3 is 13 amino acids.